This TCR beta chain was observed in a study of blood T cell repertoires in COVID-19. The study recruited people aged roughly 18 to 95 years across more than 20 US areas. Participants were placed into cohorts based on the clinical history they reported. Study processing details: Amplified reference gene primers provided the basis for estimating nucleated cell counts. Here immunoSEQ multiplex PCR was the method, and the copy in TCRdb shows in-frame clones only, minus some. V, J and clone size were drawn from that table, and D and trimming were deduced from the DNA. This sample carries roughly 360,000 clones, roughly 90% of them seen once, and the ten largest clones take more than 0.85%. V shed 5 bases and J shed 15 bases, with 20 bases lying between them. The CDR3 has 14 residues. The germline gives CDR1 SEHNR, CDR2 FQNEAQ (reference sequence).

The rearrangement links TRBV7-9 to TRBJ1-6; D call uncertain. Sequenced input: PBMCs or T cells enriched from blood (not recorded which). The TCR comes from a woman aged 25 to 39 with acute COVID-19. CDR3 nucleotides: TGTGCCAGCAGCCAAGATACAACCTTCCCGCTCCTCCACTTT. As protein: CASSQDTTFPLLHF.